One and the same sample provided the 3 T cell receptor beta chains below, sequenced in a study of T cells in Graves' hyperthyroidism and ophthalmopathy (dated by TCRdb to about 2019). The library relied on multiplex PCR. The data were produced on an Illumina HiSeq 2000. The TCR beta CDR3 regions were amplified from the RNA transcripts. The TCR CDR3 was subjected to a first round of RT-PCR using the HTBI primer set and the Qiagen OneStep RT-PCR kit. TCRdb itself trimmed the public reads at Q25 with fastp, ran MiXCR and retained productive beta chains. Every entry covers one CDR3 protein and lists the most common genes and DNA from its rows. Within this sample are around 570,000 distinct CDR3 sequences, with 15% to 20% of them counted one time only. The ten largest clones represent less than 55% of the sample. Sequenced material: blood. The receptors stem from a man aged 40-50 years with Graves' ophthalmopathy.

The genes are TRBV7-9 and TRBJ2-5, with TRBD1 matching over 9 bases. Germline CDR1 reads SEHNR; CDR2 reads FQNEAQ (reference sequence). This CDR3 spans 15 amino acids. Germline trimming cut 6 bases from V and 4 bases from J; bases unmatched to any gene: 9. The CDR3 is CASSTGTGKGETQYF. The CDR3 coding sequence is TGTGCCAGCAGTACCGGGACAGGGAAAGGAGAGACCCAGTACTTC.

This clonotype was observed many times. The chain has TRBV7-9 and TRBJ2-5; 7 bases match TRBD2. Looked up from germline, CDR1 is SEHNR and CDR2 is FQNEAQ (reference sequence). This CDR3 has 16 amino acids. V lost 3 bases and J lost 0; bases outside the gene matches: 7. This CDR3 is CASSLGRLADQETQYF. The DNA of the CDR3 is TGTGCCAGCAGCTTGGGGCGTCTAGCGGACCAAGAGACCCAGTACTTC.

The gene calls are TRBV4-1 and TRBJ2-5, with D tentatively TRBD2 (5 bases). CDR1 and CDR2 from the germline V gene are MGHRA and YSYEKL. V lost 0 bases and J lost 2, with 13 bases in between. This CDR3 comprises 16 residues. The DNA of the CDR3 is TGCGCCAGCAGCCAAGAGGGTGGAAGCGGTCAAGAGACCCAGTACTTC. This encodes CASSQEGGSGQETQYF.